This T cell receptor (beta chain) derives from a study of T cell repertoires in cytomegalovirus infection. In the study overall: Researchers turned to recently identified HLA-C-restricted CMV epitopes as well as well-studied HLA-B-restricted ones. Signatures in public TCR beta sequences pointed to both CMV infection and matching HLA type.

This CDR3 comprises 12 residues. The germline V gene encodes CDR1 SGHTA and CDR2 FQGNSA. V was cut by 5 bases and J by 8 bases, with 12 bases left in between. As concerns this clonotype: Antigen unknown.

TCRdb re-called the reads through MiXCR, storing one row per CDR3 protein. The repertoire holds about 570,000 distinct CDR3 sequences, with roughly 43% as singletons. Study observations and caveats: HLA-C-restricted CMV-specific TCR beta clonotypes were dominant in the ex vivo response.

This sequence was found in a human donor in good health (CMV status not recorded). Some clones in this sample may be carry-over from other donors' samples. The chain couples TRBV7-2 to TRBJ1-1; maybe TRBD1 (5 bases). The sample in question was cultured PBMCs, obtained from culture after CMV antigen stimulation. CDR3 residues: CASSPPGAEAFF. The DNA of the CDR3 is TGTGCCAGCAGCCCCCCCGGGGCCGAAGCTTTCTTT. Filled out from reference TRBV7-2 and TRBJ1-1, the complete variable domain reads GAGVSQSPSNKVTEKGKDVELRCDPISGHTALYWYRQSLGQGLEFLIYFQGNSAPDKSGLPSDRFSAERTGGSVSTLTIQRTQQEDSAVYLCASSPPGAEAFFGQGTRLTVV.